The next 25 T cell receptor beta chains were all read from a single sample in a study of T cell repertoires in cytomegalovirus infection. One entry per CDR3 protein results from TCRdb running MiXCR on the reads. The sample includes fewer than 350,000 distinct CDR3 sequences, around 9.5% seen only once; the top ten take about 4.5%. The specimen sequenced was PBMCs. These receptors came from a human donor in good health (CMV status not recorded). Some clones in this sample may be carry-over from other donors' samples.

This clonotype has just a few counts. DNA for the CDR3: TGCGCCAGCAGCCCCGGACAGGGGGCTAATTTTACACCCCTCCACTTT. This sequence encodes CASSPGQGANFTPLHF. This chain links TRBV4-1 with TRBJ1-6; 11 bases fit TRBD1. The CDR3 is 16 amino acids. V was clipped by 4 bases and J by 11 bases; unmatched bases: 10. Looked up from germline, CDR1 is MGHRA and CDR2 is YSYEKL.

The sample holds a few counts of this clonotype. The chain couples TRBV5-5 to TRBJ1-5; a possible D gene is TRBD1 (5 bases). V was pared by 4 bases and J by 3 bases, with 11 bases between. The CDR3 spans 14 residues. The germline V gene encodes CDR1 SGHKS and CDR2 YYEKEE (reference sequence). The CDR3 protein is CASSPGRTNQPQHF. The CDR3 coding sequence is TGTGCCAGCAGCCCGGGGCGGACCAATCAGCCCCAGCATTTT.

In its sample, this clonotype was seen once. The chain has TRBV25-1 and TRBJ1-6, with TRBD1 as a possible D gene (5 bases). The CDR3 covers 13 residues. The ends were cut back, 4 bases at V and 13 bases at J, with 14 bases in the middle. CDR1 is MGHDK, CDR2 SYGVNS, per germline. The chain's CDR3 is CASSVDPGVPLHF. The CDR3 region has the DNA TGTGCCAGCAGTGTCGATCCGGGGGTCCCCCTCCACTTT.

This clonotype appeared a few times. CDR3 loop: CASRTGAAGGEQYF. The CDR3 coding sequence is TGTGCCAGTAGGACGGGGGCTGCTGGGGGCGAGCAGTACTTC. This chain connects TRBV19 to TRBJ2-7; D possibly matches TRBD1 or TRBD2 (6 bases each). Between the trimmed V and J ends, which lost 6 bases and 6 bases, there was a span of 18 bases. The V gene's germline CDR1 is LNHDA and CDR2 SQIVND (reference sequence). The CDR3 is 14 amino acids.

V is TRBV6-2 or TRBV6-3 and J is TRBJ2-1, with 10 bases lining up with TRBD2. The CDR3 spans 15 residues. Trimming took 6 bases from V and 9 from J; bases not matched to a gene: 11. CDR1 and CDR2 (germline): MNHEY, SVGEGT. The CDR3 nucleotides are TGTGCCAGCAGCCAGCGGGTAGCGGGAGGTGGTGAGCAGTTCTTC. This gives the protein CASSQRVAGGGEQFF.

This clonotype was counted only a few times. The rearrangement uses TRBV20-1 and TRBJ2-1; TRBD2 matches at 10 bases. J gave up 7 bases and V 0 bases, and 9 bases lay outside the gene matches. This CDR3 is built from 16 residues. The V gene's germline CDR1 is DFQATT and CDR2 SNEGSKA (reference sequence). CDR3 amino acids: CSARDNQRGGRNEQFF. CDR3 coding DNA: TGCAGTGCTAGAGATAATCAGCGGGGGGGCCGGAATGAGCAGTTCTTC.

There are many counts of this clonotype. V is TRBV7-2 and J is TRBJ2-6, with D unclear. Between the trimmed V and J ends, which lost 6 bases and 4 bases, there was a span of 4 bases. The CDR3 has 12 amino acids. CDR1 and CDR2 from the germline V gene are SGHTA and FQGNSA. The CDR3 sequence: CASSRGANVLTF. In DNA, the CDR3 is TGTGCCAGCAGTAGGGGGGCCAACGTCCTGACTTTC.

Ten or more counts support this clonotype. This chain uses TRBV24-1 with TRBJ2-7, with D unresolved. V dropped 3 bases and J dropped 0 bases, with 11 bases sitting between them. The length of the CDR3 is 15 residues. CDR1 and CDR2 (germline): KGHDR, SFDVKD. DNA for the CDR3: TGTGCCACCAGTGATGGCCGTCAAGCCTCCTACGAGCAGTACTTC. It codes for CATSDGRQASYEQYF.

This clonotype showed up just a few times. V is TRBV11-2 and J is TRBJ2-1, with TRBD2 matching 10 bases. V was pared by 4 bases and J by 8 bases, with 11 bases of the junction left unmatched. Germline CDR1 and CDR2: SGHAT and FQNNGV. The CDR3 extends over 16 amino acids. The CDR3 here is CASSSPWSGGADEQFF. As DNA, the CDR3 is TGTGCCAGCAGCTCCCCCTGGAGCGGGGGGGCAGATGAGCAGTTCTTC.

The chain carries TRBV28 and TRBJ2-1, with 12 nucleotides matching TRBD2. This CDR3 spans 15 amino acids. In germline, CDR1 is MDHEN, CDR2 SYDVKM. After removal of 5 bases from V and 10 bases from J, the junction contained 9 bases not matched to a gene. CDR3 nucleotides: TGTGCCAGCAGTCCCGCCGGGACTAGCGGGTTAGAGCAGTTCTTC. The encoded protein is CASSPAGTSGLEQFF.

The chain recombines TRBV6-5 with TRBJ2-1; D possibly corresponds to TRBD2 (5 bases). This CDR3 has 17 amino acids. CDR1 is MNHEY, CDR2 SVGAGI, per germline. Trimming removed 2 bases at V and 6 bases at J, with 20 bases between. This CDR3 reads CASSYVLTGSRGNEQFF. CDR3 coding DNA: TGTGCCAGCAGTTACGTGTTGACCGGCAGTCGGGGCAATGAGCAGTTCTTC.

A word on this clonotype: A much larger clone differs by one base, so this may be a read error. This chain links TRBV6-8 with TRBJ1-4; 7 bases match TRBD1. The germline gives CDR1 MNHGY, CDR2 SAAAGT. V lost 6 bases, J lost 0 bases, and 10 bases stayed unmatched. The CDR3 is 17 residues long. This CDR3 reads CASRAPQGVPTNEKLFF. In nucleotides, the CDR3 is TGTGCCAGCAGAGCCCCTCAGGGGGTCCCAACTAATGAAAAACTGTTTTTT.

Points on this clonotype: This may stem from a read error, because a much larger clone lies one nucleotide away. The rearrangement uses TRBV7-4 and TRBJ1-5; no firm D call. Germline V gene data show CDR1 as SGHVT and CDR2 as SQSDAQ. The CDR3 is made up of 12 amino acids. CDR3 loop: CTSSFNNQPQHF. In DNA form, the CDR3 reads TGTACCAGCAGCTTCAACAATCAGCCCCAGCATTTT.

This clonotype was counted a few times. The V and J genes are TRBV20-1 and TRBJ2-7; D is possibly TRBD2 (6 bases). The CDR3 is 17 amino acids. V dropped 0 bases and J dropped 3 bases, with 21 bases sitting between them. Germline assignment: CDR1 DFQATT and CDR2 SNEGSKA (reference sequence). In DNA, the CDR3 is TGCAGTGCTAGAGATCCCTCGATTCTTGTGGGGGGCTACGAGCAGTACTTC. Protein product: CSARDPSILVGGYEQYF.

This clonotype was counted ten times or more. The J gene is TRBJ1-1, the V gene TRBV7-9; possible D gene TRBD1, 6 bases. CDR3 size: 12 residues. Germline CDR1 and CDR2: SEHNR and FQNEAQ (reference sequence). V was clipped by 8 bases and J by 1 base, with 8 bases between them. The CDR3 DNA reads TGTGCCAGCGGGGGCCGGAACACTGAAGCTTTCTTT. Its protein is CASGGRNTEAFF.

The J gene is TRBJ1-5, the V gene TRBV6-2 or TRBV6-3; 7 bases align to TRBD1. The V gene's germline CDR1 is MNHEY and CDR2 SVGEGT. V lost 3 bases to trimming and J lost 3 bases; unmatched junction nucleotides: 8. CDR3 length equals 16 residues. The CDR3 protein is CASSYPRGQHNQPQHF. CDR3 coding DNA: TGTGCCAGCAGTTATCCCCGGGGACAGCACAATCAGCCCCAGCATTTT.

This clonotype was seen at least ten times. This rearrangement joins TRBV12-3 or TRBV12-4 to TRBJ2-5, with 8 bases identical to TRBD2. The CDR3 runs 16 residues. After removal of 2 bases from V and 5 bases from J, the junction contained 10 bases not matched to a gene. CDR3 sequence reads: CASSLSRSSGWETQYF. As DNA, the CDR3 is TGTGCCAGCAGTTTATCTAGGTCTAGCGGGTGGGAGACCCAGTACTTC.

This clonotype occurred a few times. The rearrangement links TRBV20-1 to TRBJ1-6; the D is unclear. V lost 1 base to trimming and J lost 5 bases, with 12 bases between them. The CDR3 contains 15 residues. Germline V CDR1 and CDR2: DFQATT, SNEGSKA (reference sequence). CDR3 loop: CSARAAPLNNSPLHF. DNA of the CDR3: TGCAGTGCTAGAGCCGCACCCTTGAATAATTCACCCCTCCACTTT.

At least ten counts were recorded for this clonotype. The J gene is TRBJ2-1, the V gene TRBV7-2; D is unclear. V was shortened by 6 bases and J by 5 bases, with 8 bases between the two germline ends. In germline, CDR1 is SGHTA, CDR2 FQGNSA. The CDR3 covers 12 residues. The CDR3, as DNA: TGTGCCAGCAGTAGTGGGAACAATGAGCAGTTCTTC. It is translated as CASSSGNNEQFF.

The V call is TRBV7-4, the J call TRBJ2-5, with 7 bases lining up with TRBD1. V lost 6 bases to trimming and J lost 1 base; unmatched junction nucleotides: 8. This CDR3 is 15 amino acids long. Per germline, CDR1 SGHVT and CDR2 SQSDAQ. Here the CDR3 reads CASRRQGRGQETQYF. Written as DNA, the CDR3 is TGTGCCAGCAGGAGACAGGGAAGAGGCCAAGAGACCCAGTACTTC.

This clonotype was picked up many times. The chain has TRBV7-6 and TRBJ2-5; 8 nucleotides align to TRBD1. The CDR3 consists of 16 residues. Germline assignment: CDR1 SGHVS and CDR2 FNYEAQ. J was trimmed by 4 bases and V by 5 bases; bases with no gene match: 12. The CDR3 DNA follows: TGTGCCAGCAGCCCGGAGGACAGGGCGGTGAGAGAGACCCAGTACTTC. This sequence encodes CASSPEDRAVRETQYF. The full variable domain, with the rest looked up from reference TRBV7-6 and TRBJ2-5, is GAGVSQSPRYKVTKRGQDVALRCDPISGHVSLYWYRQALGQGPEFLTYFNYEAQQDKSGLPNDRFSAERPEGSISTLTIQRTEQRDSAMYRCASSPEDRAVRETQYFGPGTRLLVL.

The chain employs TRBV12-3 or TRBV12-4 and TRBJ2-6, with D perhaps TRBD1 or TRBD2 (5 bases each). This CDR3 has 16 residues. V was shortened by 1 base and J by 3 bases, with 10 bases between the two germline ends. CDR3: CASSLVQGRGANVLTF. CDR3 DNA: TGTGCCAGCAGTTTAGTGCAGGGACGTGGGGCCAACGTCCTGACTTTC.

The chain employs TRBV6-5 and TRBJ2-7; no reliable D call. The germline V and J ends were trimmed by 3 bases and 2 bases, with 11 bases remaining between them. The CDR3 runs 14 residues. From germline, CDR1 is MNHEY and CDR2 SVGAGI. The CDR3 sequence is CASSYSVGPYEQYF. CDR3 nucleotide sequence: TGTGCCAGCAGTTATTCAGTCGGACCCTACGAGCAGTACTTC.

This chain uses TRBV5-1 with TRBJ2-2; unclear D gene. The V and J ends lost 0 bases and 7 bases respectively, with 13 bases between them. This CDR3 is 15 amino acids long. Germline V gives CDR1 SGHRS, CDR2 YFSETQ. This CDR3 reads CASSLVAGYSGELFF. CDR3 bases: TGCGCCAGCAGCTTGGTGGCAGGTTATAGCGGGGAGCTGTTTTTT.

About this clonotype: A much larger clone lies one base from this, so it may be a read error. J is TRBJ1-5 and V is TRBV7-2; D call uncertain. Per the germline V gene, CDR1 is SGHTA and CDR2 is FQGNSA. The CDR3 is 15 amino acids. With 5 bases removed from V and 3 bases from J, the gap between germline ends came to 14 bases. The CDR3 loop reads CASSTFGSNNQPQHF. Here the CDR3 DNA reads TGTGCCAGCAGCACCTTCGGGAGCAACAATCAGCCCCAGCATTTT.